This passage covers 5 T cell receptor beta chains from one sample sequenced in a study of cytomegalovirus exposure and HLA in healthy donors. PCR primers comprised 60 Vbeta and 13 Jbeta primers. Sequenced by immunoSEQ multiplex PCR; TCRdb stores in-frame clones only, minus some. Altogether around 100,000 clones are present, around 80% being singletons, with the ten largest covering more than 0.95%. The source material was PBMCs. The receptor source for this set is a young woman in good health and CMV-seronegative.

This clone has only one observation. The chain uses TRBV12-5 and TRBJ2-3; 12 nucleotides agree with TRBD2. Germline V gives CDR1 LGHNT, CDR2 FRNRAP. Losses at the gene ends were 6 bases for V and 0 bases for J; bases not matched to a gene: 4. This CDR3 is built from 16 residues. CDR3 sequence (DNA): TGTGCTAGTGGACGGACTAGCGGGGTTAGCACAGATACGCAGTATTTT. Amino acids: CASGRTSGVSTDTQYF.

The chain couples TRBV28 to TRBJ1-2; 7 bases map to TRBD1. Per germline, CDR1 MDHEN and CDR2 SYDVKM. Trimming cost V 4 bases and J 8 bases; bases outside gene matches: 13. The CDR3 runs 15 residues. CDR3 sequence: CASSSPAGGGNGYTF. The CDR3 DNA is TGTGCCAGCAGTTCCCCCGCGGGAGGGGGCAACGGCTACACCTTC.

This chain connects TRBV4-3 to TRBJ1-1; D is ambiguous. CDR1 is LGHNA and CDR2 is YSLEER in the germline V gene. This CDR3 comprises 16 residues. V lost 0 bases, J lost 1 base, and 12 bases lay in between. CDR3 in DNA: TGCGCCAGCAGCCAAGATTTCAGCGCAGAGAACACTGAAGCTTTCTTT. Protein product: CASSQDFSAENTEAFF.

This chain links TRBV5-4 with TRBJ2-2; possible D gene TRBD1, 6 bases. This CDR3 spans 18 amino acids. Deletions cut 0 bases from V and 1 base from J, with 16 bases between. The V gene's germline CDR1 is SGHNT and CDR2 YYREEE (reference sequence). This chain's CDR3 is CASSLGQGFIGNTGELFF. The CDR3 DNA reads TGTGCCAGCAGCTTGGGGCAGGGGTTTATTGGGAACACCGGGGAGCTGTTTTTT.

This clone showed up just a few times. The chain carries TRBV5-4 and TRBJ1-1, with TRBD1 matching 7 bases. Per germline, CDR1 SGHNT and CDR2 YYREEE (reference sequence). With V trimmed by 4 bases and J by 6 bases, 12 bases remained unmatched. The CDR3 is made up of 15 amino acids. The CDR3 protein is CASSHTGTAGAEAFF. The DNA for the CDR3 is TGTGCCAGCAGCCATACGGGGACAGCGGGAGCTGAAGCTTTCTTT.